Here is one TCR beta chain with its context. The data originate from a study of spatial heterogeneity in lung cancer. TCRdb independently ran MiXCR on the 5' RACE reads; one entry per CDR3 protein. The table has 45,000 or so distinct CDR3 sequences, less than 9% seen once. Time point: sample taken at primary tumor resection. Whole RNA from tumor, nontumor lung or frozen PBMC was sequenced unsorted. Samples were obtained from about 75 donors, all untreated early-stage non-small cell lung cancer patients. The TCR comes from a female donor with early-stage non-small cell lung cancer. The sequencing here drew on PBMCs, taken at surgery.

CDR3 amino acids: CASSESQRGGHEQFF. The DNA for the CDR3 is TGCGCCAGCAGTGAGTCTCAGCGGGGGGGCCATGAGCAGTTCTTC. The gene calls are TRBV10-2 and TRBJ2-1; TRBD2 matches 10 bases. The CDR3 extends over 15 amino acids. V was clipped by 0 bases and J by 8 bases; unmatched bases: 4. Germline-derived CDR1 and CDR2 are WSHSY and SAAADI.